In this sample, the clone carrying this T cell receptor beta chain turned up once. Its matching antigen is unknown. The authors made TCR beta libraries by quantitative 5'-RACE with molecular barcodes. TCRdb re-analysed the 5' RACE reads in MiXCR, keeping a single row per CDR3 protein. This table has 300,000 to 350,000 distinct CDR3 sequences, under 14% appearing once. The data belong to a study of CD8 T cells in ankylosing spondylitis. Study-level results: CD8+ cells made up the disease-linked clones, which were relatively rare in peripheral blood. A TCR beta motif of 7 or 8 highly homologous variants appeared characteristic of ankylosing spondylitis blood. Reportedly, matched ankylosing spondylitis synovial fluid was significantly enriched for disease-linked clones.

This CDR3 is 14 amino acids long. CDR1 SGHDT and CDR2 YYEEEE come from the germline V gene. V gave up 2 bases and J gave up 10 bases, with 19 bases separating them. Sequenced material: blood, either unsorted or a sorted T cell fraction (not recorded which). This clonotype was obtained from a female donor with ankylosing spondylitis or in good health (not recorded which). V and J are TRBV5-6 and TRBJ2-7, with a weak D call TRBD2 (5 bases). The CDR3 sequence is CASSFGLACWVQYF. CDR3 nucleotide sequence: TGTGCCAGCAGCTTTGGGCTAGCCTGCTGGGTTCAGTACTTC.